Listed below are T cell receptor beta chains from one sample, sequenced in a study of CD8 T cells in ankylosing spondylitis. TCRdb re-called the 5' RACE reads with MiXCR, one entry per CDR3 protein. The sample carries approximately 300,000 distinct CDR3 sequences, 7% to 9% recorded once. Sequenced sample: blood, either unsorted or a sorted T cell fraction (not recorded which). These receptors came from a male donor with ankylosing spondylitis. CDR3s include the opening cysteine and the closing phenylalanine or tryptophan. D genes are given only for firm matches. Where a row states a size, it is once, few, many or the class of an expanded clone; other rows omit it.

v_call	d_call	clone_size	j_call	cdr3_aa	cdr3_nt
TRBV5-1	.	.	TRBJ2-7	CASSLLSGKFYEQYF	TGCGCCAGCAGCTTGTTGTCAGGGAAATTCTACGAGCAGTACTTC
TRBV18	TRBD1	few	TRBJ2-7	CASSKGQGQQVSEQYF	TGTGCCAGCTCAAAGGGACAGGGACAGCAAGTCTCCGAGCAGTACTTC
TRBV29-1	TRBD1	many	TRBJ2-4	CSVKRQGGNKNIQYF	TGCAGCGTGAAACGACAGGGCGGAAACAAAAACATTCAGTACTTC
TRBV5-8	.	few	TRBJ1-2	CASSWAASDYGYTF	TGTGCCAGCAGCTGGGCAGCCTCGGATTATGGCTACACCTTC
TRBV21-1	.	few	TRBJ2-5	CASSKGSGSETQYF	TGTGCCAGCAGCAAAGGAAGCGGGTCTGAGACCCAGTACTTC
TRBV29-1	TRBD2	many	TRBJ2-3	CSVEDGRETRDTQYF	TGCAGCGTTGAAGACGGGCGGGAGACGAGAGATACGCAGTATTTT
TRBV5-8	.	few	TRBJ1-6	CASVWTAINSPLHF	TGTGCCAGCGTATGGACAGCTATTAATTCACCCCTCCACTTT
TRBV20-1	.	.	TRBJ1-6	CSASKGRDSPLHF	TGCAGTGCTAGTAAAGGACGGGATTCACCCCTCCACTTT
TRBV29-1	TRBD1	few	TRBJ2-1	CSAGQGGSNEQFF	TGCAGCGCGGGACAGGGAGGGAGCAATGAGCAGTTCTTC
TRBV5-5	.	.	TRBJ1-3	CASSWEPRPGNTIYF	TGTGCCAGCAGTTGGGAACCGCGACCTGGAAACACCATATATTTT
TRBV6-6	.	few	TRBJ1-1	CASRPIFEDLTFF	TGTGCCAGCAGGCCTATCTTCGAGGATTTGACTTTCTTT
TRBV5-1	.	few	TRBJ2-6	CASSVTVALGANVLTF	TGCGCCAGCAGCGTAACCGTTGCCCTCGGGGCCAACGTCCTGACTTTC
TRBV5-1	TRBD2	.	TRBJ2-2	CASSLFWTSGRTNTGELFF	TGCGCCAGCAGCTTGTTTTGGACTAGCGGGAGGACGAACACCGGGGAGCTGTTTTTT
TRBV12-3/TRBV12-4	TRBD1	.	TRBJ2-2	CASRPGTGERAGELFF	TGTGCCAGCAGGCCCGGGACAGGGGAGAGGGCCGGGGAGCTGTTTTTT
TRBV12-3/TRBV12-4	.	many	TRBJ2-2	CASSFYNANTGELFF	TGTGCCAGCAGTTTTTACAACGCGAACACCGGGGAGCTGTTTTTT
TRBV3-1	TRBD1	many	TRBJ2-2	CASSQDLTGSTGELFF	TGTGCCAGCAGCCAAGACTTGACAGGGTCCACCGGGGAGCTGTTTTTT
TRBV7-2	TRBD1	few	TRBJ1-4	CASSARLESGGPEKLFF	TGTGCCAGCAGCGCCAGGCTGGAGTCAGGGGGCCCTGAAAAACTGTTTTTT
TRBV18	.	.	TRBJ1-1	CASSPGADTEAFF	TGTGCCAGCTCACCAGGGGCGGACACTGAAGCTTTCTTT
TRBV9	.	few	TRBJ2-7	CASSALSSVEQYF	TGTGCCAGCAGCGCCCTTTCTAGCGTCGAGCAGTACTTC
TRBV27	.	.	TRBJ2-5	CASSLRGLSGETQYF	TGTGCCAGCAGTTTAAGAGGGTTATCAGGAGAGACCCAGTACTTC
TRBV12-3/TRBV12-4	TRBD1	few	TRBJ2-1	CASSPRTGSYNEQFF	TGTGCCAGCAGTCCTCGGACAGGGTCCTACAATGAGCAGTTCTTC
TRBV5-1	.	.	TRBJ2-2	CASSLAGRNTGELFF	TGCGCCAGCAGCTTGGCCGGGAGGAACACCGGGGAGCTGTTTTTT
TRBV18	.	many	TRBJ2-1	CASSLLAIYNEQFF	TGTGCCAGCTCACTTCTAGCGATCTACAATGAGCAGTTCTTC
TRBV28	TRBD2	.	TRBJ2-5	CASSSHGTSGSQTQYF	TGTGCCAGCAGTTCCCACGGGACTAGCGGGAGTCAGACCCAGTACTTC
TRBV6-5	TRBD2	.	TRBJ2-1	CASSSISTSGSYNEQFF	TGTGCCAGCAGTTCCATATCGACTAGCGGGAGTTACAATGAGCAGTTCTTC
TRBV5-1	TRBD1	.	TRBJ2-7	CASSQTGTGFYEQYF	TGCGCCAGCAGCCAGACCGGGACAGGGTTCTACGAGCAGTACTTC
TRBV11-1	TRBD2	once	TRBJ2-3	CASSSWTSFSTDTQYF	TGTGCCAGCAGCTCCTGGACTAGCTTTAGCACAGATACGCAGTATTTT
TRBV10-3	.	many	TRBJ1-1	CAISRQQTEAFF	TGTGCCATCAGTCGGCAGCAGACTGAAGCTTTCTTT
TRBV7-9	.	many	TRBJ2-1	CASSLAFGVPEQFF	TGTGCCAGCAGCTTAGCGTTCGGGGTCCCCGAGCAGTTCTTC
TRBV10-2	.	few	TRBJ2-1	CASSEITGFEQFF	TGCGCCAGCAGTGAGATCACCGGGTTTGAGCAGTTCTTC
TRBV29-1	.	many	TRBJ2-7	CSVEDGFPTGTSYEQYF	TGCAGCGTTGAAGATGGTTTCCCGACCGGGACAAGCTACGAGCAGTACTTC
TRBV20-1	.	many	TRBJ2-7	CSARVTSYEQYF	TGCAGTGCTAGAGTTACCTCCTACGAGCAGTACTTC
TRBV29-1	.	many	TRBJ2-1	CSVVGTTSSYNEQFF	TGCAGCGTTGTGGGAACAACAAGCTCCTACAATGAGCAGTTCTTC
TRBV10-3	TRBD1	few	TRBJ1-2	CAIRARTGERANYGYTF	TGTGCCATCAGAGCTCGGACAGGGGAAAGAGCTAACTATGGCTACACCTTC
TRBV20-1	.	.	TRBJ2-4	CSAREVTDLAKNIQYF	TGCAGTGCTAGAGAGGTCACAGATCTAGCCAAAAACATTCAGTACTTC
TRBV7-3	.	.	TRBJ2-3	CASSLTTTDTQYF	TGTGCCAGCAGCTTAACTACGACAGATACGCAGTATTTT
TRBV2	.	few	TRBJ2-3	CARGGRAGFTQYF	TGTGCCAGAGGGGGGCGAGCGGGGTTTACGCAGTATTTT
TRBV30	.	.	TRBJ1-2	CAWRLTAPISTF	TGTGCCTGGAGATTGACAGCCCCGATTTCCACCTTC
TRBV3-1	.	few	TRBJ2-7	CASSQGDRIRQYF	TGTGCCAGCAGCCAGGGGGACCGCATACGGCAGTACTTC
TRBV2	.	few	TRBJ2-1	CAGTWDRRNEQFF	TGTGCCGGAACGTGGGACCGAAGAAATGAGCAGTTCTTC
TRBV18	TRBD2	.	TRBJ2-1	CASSPRWGAAGGLSYNEQFF	TGTGCCAGCTCACCACGCTGGGGTGCAGCGGGAGGCCTCTCCTACAATGAGCAGTTCTTC
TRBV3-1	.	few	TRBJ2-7	CASSQPPTHYEQYF	TGTGCCAGCAGCCAACCTCCGACTCACTACGAGCAGTACTTC
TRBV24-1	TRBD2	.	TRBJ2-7	CATRLAGLAGVTDEQYF	TGTGCCACCCGCCTTGCGGGACTAGCGGGAGTAACGGACGAGCAGTACTTC
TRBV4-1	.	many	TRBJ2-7	CASSQVWESTYEQYF	TGCGCCAGCAGCCAAGTTTGGGAGTCTACCTACGAGCAGTACTTC
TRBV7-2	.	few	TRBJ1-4	CASSFDPGEKLFF	TGTGCCAGCAGCTTCGACCCCGGTGAAAAACTGTTTTTT
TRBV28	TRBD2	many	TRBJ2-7	CASSSPGLAAYEQYF	TGTGCCAGCAGTAGCCCCGGTCTAGCGGCCTACGAGCAGTACTTC